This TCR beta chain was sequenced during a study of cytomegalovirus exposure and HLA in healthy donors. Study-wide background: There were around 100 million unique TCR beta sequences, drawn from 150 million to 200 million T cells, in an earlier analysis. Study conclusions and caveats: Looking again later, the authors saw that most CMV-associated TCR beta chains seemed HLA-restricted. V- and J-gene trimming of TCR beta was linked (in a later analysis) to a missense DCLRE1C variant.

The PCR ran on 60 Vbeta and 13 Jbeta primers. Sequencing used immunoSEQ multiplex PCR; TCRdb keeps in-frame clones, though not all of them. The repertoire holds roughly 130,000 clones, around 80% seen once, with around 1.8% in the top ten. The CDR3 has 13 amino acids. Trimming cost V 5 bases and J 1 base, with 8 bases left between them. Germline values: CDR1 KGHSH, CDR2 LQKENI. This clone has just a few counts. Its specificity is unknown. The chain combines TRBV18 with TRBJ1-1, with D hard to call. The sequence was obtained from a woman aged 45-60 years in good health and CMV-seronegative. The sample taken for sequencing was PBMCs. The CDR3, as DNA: TGTGCCAGCTCAAAGAGGGAGAACACTGAAGCTTTCTTT. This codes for CASSKRENTEAFF.